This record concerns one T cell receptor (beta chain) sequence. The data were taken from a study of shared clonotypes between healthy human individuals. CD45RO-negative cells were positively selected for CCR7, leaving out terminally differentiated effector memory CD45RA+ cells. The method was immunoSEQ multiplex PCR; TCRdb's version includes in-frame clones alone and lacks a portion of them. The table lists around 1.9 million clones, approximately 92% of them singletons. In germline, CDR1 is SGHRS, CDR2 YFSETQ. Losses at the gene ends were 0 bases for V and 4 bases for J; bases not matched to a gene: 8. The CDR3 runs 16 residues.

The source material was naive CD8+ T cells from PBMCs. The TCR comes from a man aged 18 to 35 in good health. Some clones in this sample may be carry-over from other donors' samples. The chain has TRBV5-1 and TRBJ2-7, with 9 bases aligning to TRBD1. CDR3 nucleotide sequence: TGCGCCAGCAGCTTGGGCAGGACAGGGGATCAGTACGAGCAGTACTTC. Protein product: CASSLGRTGDQYEQYF.